A selection of T cell receptor beta chains follows, all from one sample in a study of blood T cell repertoires in COVID-19. Generated by immunoSEQ multiplex PCR, the TCRdb table keeps only in-frame clones and is missing some. The sample includes fewer than 350,000 clones, roughly 87% seen only once; the top ten take more than 7.5%. Sequencing was done on a sample of peripheral blood. These TCRs come from a man in his thirties or forties with COVID-19, enrolled during active disease. Both conserved end residues are part of each CDR3. The order of the fields is clone size, D gene, J gene, V gene, CDR3 protein, CDR3 DNA. D genes are given only for firm matches. Only some rows state a clone size, as once, few, many or a class for expanded clones.

-	-	TRBJ2-3	TRBV5-1	CASSLEQPTTDTQYF	TGCGCCAGCAGCTTGGAACAGCCCACGACGGATACGCAGTATTTT
once	TRBD1	TRBJ1-2	TRBV11-2	CASSLGPETGIGYTF	TGTGCCAGCAGCTTAGGTCCGGAGACAGGGATCGGCTACACCTTC
-	TRBD1	TRBJ1-2	TRBV19	CASSNQGATGYTF	TGTGCCAGTAGTAATCAGGGGGCGACCGGCTACACCTTC
-	-	TRBJ2-7	TRBV14	CASSPPLGDESSYEQYF	TGTGCCAGCAGCCCCCCGTTAGGGGATGAGAGCTCCTACGAGCAGTACTTC
-	TRBD1	TRBJ1-4	TRBV28	CASSPWDSGTNEKLFF	TGTGCCAGCAGTCCCTGGGACAGTGGAACTAATGAAAAACTGTTTTTT
few	TRBD1	TRBJ2-2	TRBV15	CATSVDTGGAGELFF	TGTGCCACCAGTGTTGATACAGGGGGCGCCGGGGAGCTGTTTTTT
-	TRBD1	TRBJ1-5	TRBV19	CASRPGTGANQPQHF	TGTGCCAGTAGACCCGGGACAGGGGCTAATCAGCCCCAGCATTTT
-	TRBD2	TRBJ2-7	TRBV7-9	CASSLGLPFSYEQYF	TGTGCCAGCAGCCTGGGACTACCCTTCTCCTACGAGCAGTACTTC
-	TRBD2	TRBJ2-7	TRBV29-1	CSGRAGGTYEQYF	TGCAGCGGCCGAGCGGGAGGAACCTACGAGCAGTACTTC
-	TRBD1	TRBJ2-7	TRBV7-2	CASSADRGPYEQYF	TGTGCCAGCAGCGCGGACAGGGGGCCCTACGAGCAGTACTTC
-	TRBD1	TRBJ1-4	TRBV30	CAWSVQGQVNEKLFF	TGTGCCTGGAGTGTACAAGGACAGGTTAATGAAAAACTGTTTTTT
few	-	TRBJ1-5	TRBV5-4	CASSLSAGGPQHF	TGTGCCAGCAGCTTGTCTGCAGGAGGGCCCCAGCATTTT
-	TRBD1	TRBJ2-3	TRBV5-6	CASSWRQGTDTQYF	TGTGCCAGCAGCTGGAGACAGGGGACAGATACGCAGTATTTT
-	TRBD1	TRBJ1-1	TRBV7-2	CASSSQGADDTEAFF	TGTGCCAGCAGCAGTCAGGGGGCTGATGACACTGAAGCTTTCTTT
-	-	TRBJ1-3	TRBV3-1/TRBV3-2	CASSQVTGTGNTIYF	TGTGCCAGCAGCCAAGTTACAGGGACTGGAAACACCATATATTTT
-	-	TRBJ1-5	TRBV14	CASSQGPAYPQHF	TGTGCCAGCAGTCAGGGTCCCGCGTATCCCCAGCATTTT
-	-	TRBJ1-1	TRBV6-5	CASSYSPGRGTEAFF	TGTGCCAGCAGTTACTCACCGGGGAGGGGGACTGAAGCTTTCTTT
-	TRBD1	TRBJ1-4	TRBV20-1	CSASPTGGAWATNEKLFF	TGCAGTGCTAGTCCGACAGGGGGCGCTTGGGCAACTAATGAAAAACTGTTTTTT
-	-	TRBJ1-4	TRBV18	CASSPKGGTNEKLFF	TGTGCCAGCTCACCGAAGGGGGGGACTAATGAAAAACTGTTTTTT
-	TRBD1	TRBJ2-3	TRBV6-2/TRBV6-3	CASSYSGTGDTDTQYF	TGTGCCAGCAGTTACTCCGGGACAGGAGACACAGATACGCAGTATTTT
few	-	TRBJ2-7	TRBV6-2/TRBV6-3	CASSSESGRLSYEQYF	TGTGCCAGCAGTTCGGAATCAGGGAGGTTGTCCTACGAGCAGTACTTC
once	TRBD2	TRBJ2-2	TRBV9	CASSTQTSGRDTGELFF	TGTGCCAGCAGCACCCAGACTAGCGGGAGAGACACCGGGGAGCTGTTTTTT
-	TRBD2	TRBJ2-2	TRBV5-1	CASSFLASGGADTGELFF	TGCGCCAGCAGCTTTTTGGCTAGCGGGGGGGCGGACACCGGGGAGCTGTTTTTT
-	-	TRBJ2-3	TRBV2	CASSLGRDTQYF	TGTGCCAGCAGCTTGGGGAGAGATACGCAGTATTTT
-	-	TRBJ1-3	TRBV6-6	CASSYGLTGNTIYF	TGTGCCAGCAGTTACGGGCTAACTGGAAACACCATATATTTT
-	TRBD1	TRBJ1-2	TRBV27	CASNPTLGTAHGYTF	TGTGCCAGCAACCCCACTTTGGGGACAGCCCATGGCTACACCTTC
-	TRBD1	TRBJ1-2	TRBV9	CASSVASGGTGNGYTF	TGTGCCAGCAGCGTAGCCTCTGGGGGGACAGGGAATGGCTACACCTTC
once	-	TRBJ2-1	TRBV11-3	CASSLVMGGSEQFF	TGTGCCAGCAGCTTAGTAATGGGGGGATCAGAGCAGTTCTTC
-	-	TRBJ2-1	TRBV9	CASSVRGDIGGTEQFF	TGTGCCAGCAGCGTGAGAGGTGATATTGGGGGCACTGAGCAGTTCTTC
-	TRBD1	TRBJ1-2	TRBV12-5	CASGPRQGDGYTF	TGTGCTAGTGGTCCCAGACAGGGCGACGGCTACACCTTC
-	-	TRBJ1-2	TRBV2	CASRGQGHYGYTF	TGTGCCAGCAGAGGGCAGGGGCATTATGGCTACACCTTC
-	TRBD1	TRBJ2-3	TRBV3-1/TRBV3-2	CASSQDRRTGGMGPTSTDTQYF	TGTGCCAGCAGCCAAGATCGGCGGACAGGGGGCATGGGACCTACTAGCACAGATACGCAGTATTTT
-	TRBD1	TRBJ1-3	TRBV5-6	CASSVIKQGSTGNTIYF	TGTGCCAGCAGCGTAATAAAACAGGGGAGCACTGGAAACACCATATATTTT
-	TRBD2	TRBJ2-7	TRBV7-2	CASSSQPLAGLYEQYF	TGTGCCAGCAGCTCCCAACCCCTAGCGGGGTTATACGAGCAGTACTTC
-	-	TRBJ1-4	TRBV30	CACNRDTPNEKLFF	TGTGCCTGCAATCGGGACACCCCTAATGAAAAACTGTTTTTT
-	-	TRBJ2-1	TRBV9	CASSVGHIRANEQFF	TGTGCCAGCAGCGTAGGACATATACGAGCTAATGAGCAGTTCTTC
-	-	TRBJ2-3	TRBV9	CASSVVSRNTDTQYF	TGTGCCAGCAGCGTAGTTTCGCGTAACACAGATACGCAGTATTTT